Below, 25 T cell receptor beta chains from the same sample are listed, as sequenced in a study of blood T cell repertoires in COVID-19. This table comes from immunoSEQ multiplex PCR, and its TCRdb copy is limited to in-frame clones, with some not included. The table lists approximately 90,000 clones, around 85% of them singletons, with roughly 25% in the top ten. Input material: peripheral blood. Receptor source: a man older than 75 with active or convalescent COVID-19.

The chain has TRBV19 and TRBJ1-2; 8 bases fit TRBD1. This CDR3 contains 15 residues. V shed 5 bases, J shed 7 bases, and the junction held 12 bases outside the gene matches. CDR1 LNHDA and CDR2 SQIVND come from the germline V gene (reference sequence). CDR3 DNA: TGTGCCAGTAGTGTGCAGGGACAGGCTAGGGGTGGCTACACCTTC. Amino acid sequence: CASSVQGQARGGYTF.

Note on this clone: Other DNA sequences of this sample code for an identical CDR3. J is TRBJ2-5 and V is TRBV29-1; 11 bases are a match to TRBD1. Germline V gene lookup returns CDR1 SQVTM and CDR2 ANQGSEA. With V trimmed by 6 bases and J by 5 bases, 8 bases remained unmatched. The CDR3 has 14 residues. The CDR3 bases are TGCAGCGTACTGGGGACAGGGGGACGGGAGACCCAGTACTTC. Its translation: CSVLGTGGRETQYF.

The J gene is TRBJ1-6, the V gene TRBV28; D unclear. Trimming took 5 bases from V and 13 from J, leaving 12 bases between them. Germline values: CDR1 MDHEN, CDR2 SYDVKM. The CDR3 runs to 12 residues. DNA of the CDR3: TGTGCCAGCAGTCTCCTATCTTCCCCCCTCCACTTT. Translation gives CASSLLSSPLHF.

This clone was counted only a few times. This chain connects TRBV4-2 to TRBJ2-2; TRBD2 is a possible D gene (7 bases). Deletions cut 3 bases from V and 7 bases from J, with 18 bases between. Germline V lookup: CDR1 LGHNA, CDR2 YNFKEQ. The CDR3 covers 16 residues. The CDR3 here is CASSQMMGGPGGELFF. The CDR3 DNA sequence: TGTGCCAGCAGCCAGATGATGGGGGGGCCTGGCGGGGAGCTGTTTTTT.

CDR3 coding DNA: TGTGCCAGCAGCTTAGGGGGGACAGGCAAAGAGACCCAGTACTTC. This sequence encodes CASSLGGTGKETQYF. The gene calls are TRBV7-7 and TRBJ2-5, with 8 positions matching TRBD1. The CDR3 runs to 15 residues. Looked up from germline, CDR1 is SSHAT and CDR2 is FNYEAQ (reference sequence). The V gene end was trimmed by 1 base and the J gene end by 3 bases; junction bases not matched to a gene: 4. The whole variable domain, remainder taken from reference TRBV7-7 and TRBJ2-5, is GAGVSQSPRYKVTKRGQDVTLRCDPISSHATLYWYQQALGQGPEFLTYFNYEAQPDKSGLPSDRFSAERPEGSISTLTIQRTEQRDSAMYRCASSLGGTGKETQYFGPGTRLLVL.

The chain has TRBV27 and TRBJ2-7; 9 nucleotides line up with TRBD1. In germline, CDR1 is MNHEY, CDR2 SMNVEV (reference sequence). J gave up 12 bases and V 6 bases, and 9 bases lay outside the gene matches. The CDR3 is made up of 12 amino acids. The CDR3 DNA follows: TGTGCCAGCAGCGGGGGACAGGGTCCTTTGTACTTC. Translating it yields CASSGGQGPLYF.

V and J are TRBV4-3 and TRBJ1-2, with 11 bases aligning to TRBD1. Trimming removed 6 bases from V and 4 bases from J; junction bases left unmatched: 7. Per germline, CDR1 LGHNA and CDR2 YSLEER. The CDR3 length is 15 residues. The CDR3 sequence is CASRRGTGGAYGYTF. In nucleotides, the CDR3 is TGCGCCAGCAGGCGGGGGACAGGGGGGGCCTATGGCTACACCTTC.

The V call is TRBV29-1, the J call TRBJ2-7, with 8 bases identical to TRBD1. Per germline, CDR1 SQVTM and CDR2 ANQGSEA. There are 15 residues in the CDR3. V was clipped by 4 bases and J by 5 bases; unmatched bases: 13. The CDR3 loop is CSVAFGQGNPNEQYF. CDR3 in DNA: TGCAGCGTTGCTTTCGGACAGGGAAACCCGAACGAGCAGTACTTC.

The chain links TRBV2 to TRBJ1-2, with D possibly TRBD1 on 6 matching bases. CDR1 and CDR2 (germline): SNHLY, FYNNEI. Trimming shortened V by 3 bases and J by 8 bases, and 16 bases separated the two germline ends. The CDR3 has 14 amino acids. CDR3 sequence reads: CASSDPGAERGYTF. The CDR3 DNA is TGTGCCAGCAGTGACCCAGGGGCGGAACGGGGCTACACCTTC.

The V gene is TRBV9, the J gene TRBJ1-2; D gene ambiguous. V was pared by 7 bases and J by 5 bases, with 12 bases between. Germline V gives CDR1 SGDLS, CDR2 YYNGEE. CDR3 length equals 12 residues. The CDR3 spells CASRSMKYGYTF. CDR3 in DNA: TGTGCCAGCCGGAGTATGAAGTATGGCTACACCTTC. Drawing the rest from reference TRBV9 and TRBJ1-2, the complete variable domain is DSGVTQTPKHLITATGQRVTLRCSPRSGDLSVYWYQQSLDQGLQFLIQYYNGEERAKGNILERFSAQQFPDLHSELNLSSLELGDSALYFCASRSMKYGYTFGSGTRLTVV.

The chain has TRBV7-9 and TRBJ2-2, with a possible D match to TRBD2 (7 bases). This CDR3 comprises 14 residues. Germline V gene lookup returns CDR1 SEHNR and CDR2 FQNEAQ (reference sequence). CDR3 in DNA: TGTGCAACGAGGGGGGGCTCCAACACCGGGGAGCTGTTTTTT. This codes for CATRGGSNTGELFF.

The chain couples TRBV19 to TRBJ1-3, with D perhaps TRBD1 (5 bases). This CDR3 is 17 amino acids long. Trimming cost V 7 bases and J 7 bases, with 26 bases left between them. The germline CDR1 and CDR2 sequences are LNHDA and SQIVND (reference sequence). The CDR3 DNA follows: TGTGCCAGTACCCTAATCGGAGCAGGGCCTTCGGTGAACACCATATATTTT. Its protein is CASTLIGAGPSVNTIYF.

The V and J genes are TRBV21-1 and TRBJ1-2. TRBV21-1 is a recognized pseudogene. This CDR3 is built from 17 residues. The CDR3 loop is CASSKGIKRGLYNGYTF. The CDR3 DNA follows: TGTGCCAGCAGCAAAGGTATAAAGCGGGGATTGTATAATGGCTACACCTTC.

CDR3 residues: CASSQEPGSNEQFF. DNA for the CDR3: TGTGCCAGCAGCCAAGAACCAGGGTCCAATGAGCAGTTCTTC. The chain links TRBV3-1 (or the pseudogene TRBV3-2) to TRBJ2-1, with D maybe TRBD1 (5 bases). CDR3 length equals 14 residues. V lost 0 bases, J lost 6 bases, and 9 bases lay in between. Germline V gene sequence: CDR1 LGHDT, CDR2 YNNKEL (reference sequence).

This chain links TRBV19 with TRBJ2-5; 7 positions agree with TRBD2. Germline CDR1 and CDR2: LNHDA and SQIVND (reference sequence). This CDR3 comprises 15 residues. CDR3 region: CSSAGGGHRGETQYF. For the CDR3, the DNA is TGTTCCTCGGCCGGCGGGGGTCACCGGGGTGAGACCCAGTACTTC.

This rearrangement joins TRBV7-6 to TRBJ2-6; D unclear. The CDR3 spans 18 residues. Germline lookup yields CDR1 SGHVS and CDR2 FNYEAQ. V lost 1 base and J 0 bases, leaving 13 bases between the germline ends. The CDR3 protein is CASSLERRATSGANVLTF. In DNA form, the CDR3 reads TGTGCCAGCAGCTTAGAGCGAAGAGCCACCTCTGGGGCCAACGTCCTGACTTTC.

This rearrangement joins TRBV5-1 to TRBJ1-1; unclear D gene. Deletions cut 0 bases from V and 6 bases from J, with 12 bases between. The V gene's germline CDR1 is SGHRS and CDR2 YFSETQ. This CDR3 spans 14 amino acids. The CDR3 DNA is TGCGCCAGCAGCTTGGCCCCGCAGAAAGCTGAAGCTTTCTTT. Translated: CASSLAPQKAEAFF.

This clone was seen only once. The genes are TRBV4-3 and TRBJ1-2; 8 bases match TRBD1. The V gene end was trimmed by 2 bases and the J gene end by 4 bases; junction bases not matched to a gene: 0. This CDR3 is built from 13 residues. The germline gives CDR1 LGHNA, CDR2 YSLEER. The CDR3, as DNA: TGCGCCAGCAGCCAAACAGGGGGCTATGGCTACACCTTC. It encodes CASSQTGGYGYTF.

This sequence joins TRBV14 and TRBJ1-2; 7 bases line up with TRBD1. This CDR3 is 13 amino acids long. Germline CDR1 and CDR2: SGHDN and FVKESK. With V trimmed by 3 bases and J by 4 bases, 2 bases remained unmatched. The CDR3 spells CASSQGQTYGYTF. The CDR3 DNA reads TGTGCCAGCAGCCAGGGACAGACCTATGGCTACACCTTC. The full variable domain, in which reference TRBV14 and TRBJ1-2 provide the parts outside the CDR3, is EAGVTQFPSHSVIEKGQTVTLRCDPISGHDNLYWYRRVMGKEIKFLLHFVKESKQDESGMPNNRFLAERTGGTYSTLKVQPAELEDSGVYFCASSQGQTYGYTFGSGTRLTVV.

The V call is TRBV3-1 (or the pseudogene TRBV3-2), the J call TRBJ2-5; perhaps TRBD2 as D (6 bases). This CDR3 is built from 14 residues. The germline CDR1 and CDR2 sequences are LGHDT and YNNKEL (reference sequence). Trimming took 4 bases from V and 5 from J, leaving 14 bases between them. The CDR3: CASSLAAGWETQYF. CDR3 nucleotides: TGTGCCAGCAGCCTCGCTGCGGGGTGGGAGACCCAGTACTTC.

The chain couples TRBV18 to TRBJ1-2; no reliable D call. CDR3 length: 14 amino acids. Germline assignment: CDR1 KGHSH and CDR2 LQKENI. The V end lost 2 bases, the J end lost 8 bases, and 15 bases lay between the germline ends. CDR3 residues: CASSPIEGAGGYTF. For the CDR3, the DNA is TGTGCCAGCTCACCAATCGAGGGCGCAGGCGGCTACACCTTC.

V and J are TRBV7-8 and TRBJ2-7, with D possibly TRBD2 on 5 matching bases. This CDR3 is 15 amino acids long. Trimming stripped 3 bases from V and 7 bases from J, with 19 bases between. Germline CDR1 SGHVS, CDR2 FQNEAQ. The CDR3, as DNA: TGTGCCAGCAGCTTCTCGAACTCGGGGTCAGGAGAGCAGTACTTC. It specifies CASSFSNSGSGEQYF.

The CDR3 loop is CASSPEGRPNTEAFF. The CDR3 nucleotides are TGTGCCAGCAGCCCGGAGGGGCGGCCGAACACTGAAGCTTTCTTT. The genes are TRBV5-6 and TRBJ1-1, with D possibly TRBD1 on 5 matching bases. CDR1 and CDR2 (germline): SGHDT, YYEEEE. This CDR3 is built from 15 residues. V dropped 4 bases and J dropped 1 base, with 14 bases sitting between them.

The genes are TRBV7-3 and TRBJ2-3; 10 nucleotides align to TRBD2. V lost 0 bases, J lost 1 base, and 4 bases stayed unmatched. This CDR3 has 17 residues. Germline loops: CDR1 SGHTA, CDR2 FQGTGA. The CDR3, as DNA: TGTGCCAGCAGCTTAACCCGCCTAGCGGGAGGCACAGATACGCAGTATTTT. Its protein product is CASSLTRLAGGTDTQYF.

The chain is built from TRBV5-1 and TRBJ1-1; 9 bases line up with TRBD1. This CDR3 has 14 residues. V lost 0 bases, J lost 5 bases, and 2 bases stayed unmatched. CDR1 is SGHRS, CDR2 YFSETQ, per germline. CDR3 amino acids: CASSLDRGLTEAFF. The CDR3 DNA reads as TGCGCCAGCAGCTTGGACAGGGGGCTGACTGAAGCTTTCTTT. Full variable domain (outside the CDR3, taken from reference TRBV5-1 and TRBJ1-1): KAGVTQTPRYLIKTRGQQVTLSCSPISGHRSVSWYQQTPGQGLQFLFEYFSETQRNKGNFPGRFSGRQFSNSRSEMNVSTLELGDSALYLCASSLDRGLTEAFFGQGTRLTVV.